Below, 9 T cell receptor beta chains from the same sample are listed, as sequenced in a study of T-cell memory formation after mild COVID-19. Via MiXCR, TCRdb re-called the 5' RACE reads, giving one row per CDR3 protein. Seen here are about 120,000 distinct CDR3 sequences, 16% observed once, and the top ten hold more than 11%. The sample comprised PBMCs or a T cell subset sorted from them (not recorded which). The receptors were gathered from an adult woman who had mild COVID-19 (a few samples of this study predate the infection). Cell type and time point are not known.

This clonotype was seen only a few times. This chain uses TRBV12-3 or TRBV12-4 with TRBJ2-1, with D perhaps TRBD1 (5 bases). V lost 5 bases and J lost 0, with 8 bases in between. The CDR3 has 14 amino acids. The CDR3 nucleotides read TGTGCCAGCAGTGACAGAGTCTCCTACAATGAGCAGTTCTTC. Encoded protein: CASSDRVSYNEQFF.

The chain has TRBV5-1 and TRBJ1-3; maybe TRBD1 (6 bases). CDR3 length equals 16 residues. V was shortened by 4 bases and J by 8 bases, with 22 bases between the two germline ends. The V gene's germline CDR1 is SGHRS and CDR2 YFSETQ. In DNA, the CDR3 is TGCGCCAGCAGCCTCGCCGCGGGACCGGGGGCGGACACCATATATTTT. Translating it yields CASSLAAGPGADTIYF.

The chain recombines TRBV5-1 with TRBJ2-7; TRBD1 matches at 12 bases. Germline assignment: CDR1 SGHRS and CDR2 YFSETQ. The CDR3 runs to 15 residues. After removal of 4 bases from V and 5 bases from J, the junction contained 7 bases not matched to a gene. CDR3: CASSATGTGGHEQYF. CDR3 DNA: TGCGCCAGCAGCGCAACCGGGACAGGGGGCCACGAGCAGTACTTC.

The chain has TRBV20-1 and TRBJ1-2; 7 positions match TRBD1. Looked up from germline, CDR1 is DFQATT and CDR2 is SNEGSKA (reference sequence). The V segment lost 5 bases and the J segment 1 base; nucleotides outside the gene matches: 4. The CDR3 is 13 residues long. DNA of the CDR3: TGCAGTGCTCCGGACAGGAATAACTATGGCTACACCTTC. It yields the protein CSAPDRNNYGYTF.

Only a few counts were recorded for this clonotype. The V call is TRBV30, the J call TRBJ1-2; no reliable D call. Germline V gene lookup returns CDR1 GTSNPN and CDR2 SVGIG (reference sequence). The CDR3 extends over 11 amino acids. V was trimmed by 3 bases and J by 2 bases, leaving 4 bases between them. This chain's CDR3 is CAWSRNYGYTF. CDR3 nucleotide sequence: TGTGCCTGGAGCCGCAACTATGGCTACACCTTC. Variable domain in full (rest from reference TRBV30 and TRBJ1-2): SQTIHQWPATLVQPVGSPLSLECTVEGTSNPNLYWYRQAAGRGLQLLFYSVGIGQISSEVPQNLSASRPQDRQFILSSKKLLLSDSGFYLCAWSRNYGYTFGSGTRLTVV.

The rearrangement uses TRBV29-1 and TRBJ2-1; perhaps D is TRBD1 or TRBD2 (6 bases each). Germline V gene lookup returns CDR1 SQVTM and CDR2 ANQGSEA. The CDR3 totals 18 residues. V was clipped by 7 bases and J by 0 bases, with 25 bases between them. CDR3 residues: CSAASRGRLGGSYNEQFF. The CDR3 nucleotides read TGCAGCGCCGCCTCTCGAGGCAGACTAGGGGGCTCCTACAATGAGCAGTTCTTC.

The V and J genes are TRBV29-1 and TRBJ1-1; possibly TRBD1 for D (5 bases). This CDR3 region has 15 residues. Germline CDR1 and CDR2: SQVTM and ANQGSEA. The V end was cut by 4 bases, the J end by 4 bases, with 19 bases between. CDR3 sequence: CSVVPTYRSSTEAFF. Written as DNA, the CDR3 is TGCAGCGTTGTACCCACATACAGGAGTAGCACTGAAGCTTTCTTT.

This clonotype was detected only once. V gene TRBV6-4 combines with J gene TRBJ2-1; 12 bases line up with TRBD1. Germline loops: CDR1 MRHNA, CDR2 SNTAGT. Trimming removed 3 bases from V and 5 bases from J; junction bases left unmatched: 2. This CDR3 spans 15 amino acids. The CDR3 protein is CASSEGTGGNNEQFF. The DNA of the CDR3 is TGTGCCAGCAGTGAAGGGACAGGGGGCAACAATGAGCAGTTCTTC.

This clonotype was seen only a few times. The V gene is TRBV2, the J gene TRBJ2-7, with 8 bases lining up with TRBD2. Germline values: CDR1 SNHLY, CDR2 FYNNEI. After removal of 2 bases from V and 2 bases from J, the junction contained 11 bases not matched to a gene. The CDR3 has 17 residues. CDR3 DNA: TGTGCCAGCAGTGAAAGGAGCGGGGGACGGTTCACCTACGAGCAGTACTTC. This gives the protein CASSERSGGRFTYEQYF.